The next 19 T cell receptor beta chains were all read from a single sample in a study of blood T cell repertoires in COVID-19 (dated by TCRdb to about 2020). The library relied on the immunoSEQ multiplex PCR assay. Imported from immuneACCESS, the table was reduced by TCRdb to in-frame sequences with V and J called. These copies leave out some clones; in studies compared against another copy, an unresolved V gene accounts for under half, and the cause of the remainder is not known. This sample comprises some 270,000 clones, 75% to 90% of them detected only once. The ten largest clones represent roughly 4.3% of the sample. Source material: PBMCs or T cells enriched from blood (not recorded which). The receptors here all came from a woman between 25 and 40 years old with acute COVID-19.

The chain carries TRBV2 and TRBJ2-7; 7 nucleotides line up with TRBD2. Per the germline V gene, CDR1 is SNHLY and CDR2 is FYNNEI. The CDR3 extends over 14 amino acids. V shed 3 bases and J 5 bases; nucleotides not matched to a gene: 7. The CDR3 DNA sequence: TGTGCCAGCAGTGAGCGTCGGCTAGCGGACGAGCAGTACTTC. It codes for CASSERRLADEQYF.

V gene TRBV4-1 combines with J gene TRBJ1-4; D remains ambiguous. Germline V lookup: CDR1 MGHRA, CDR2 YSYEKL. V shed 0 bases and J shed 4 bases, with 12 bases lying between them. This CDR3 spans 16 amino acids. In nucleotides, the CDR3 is TGCGCCAGCAGCCAAGATCCGACTTCCAGTAATGAAAAACTGTTTTTT. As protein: CASSQDPTSSNEKLFF.

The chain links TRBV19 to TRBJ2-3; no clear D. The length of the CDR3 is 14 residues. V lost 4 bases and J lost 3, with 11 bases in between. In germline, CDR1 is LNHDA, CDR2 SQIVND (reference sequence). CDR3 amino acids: CASSNTGTTDTQYF. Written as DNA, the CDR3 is TGTGCCAGTAGTAATACGGGTACTACAGATACGCAGTATTTT. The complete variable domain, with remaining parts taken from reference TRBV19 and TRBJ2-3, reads DGGITQSPKYLFRKEGQNVTLSCEQNLNHDAMYWYRQDPGQGLRLIYYSQIVNDFQKGDIAEGYSVSREKKESFPLTVTSAQKNPTAFYLCASSNTGTTDTQYFGPGTRLTVL.

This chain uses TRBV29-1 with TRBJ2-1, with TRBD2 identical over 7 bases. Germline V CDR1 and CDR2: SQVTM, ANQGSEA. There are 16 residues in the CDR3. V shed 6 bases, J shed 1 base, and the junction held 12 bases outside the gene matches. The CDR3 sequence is CSVLGGGGRSYNEQFF. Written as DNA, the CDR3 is TGCAGCGTCCTCGGTGGTGGCGGGAGATCCTACAATGAGCAGTTCTTC.

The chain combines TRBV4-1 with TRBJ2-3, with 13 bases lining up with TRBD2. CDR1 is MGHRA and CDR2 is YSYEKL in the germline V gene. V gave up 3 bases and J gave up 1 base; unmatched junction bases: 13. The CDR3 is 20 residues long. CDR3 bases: TGCGCCAGCAGCCAGGCCGGACTAGCGGGAGTGTTCCGGGGCACAGATACGCAGTATTTT. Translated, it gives CASSQAGLAGVFRGTDTQYF.

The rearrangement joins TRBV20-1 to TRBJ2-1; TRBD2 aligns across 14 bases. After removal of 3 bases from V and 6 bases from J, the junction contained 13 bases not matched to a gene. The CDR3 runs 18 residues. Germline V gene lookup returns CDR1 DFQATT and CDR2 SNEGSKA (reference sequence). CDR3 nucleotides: TGCAGTGCTAGTGTGGGACTAGCGGGAGAGGGGTGGAGCAATGAGCAGTTCTTC. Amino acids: CSASVGLAGEGWSNEQFF.

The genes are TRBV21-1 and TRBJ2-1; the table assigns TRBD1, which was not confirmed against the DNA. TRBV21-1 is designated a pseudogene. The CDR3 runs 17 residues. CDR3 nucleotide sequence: TGTGCCAGCAGCAAATCCCCCGGGACAGAGACTTACAATGAGCAGTTCTTC. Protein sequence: CASSKSPGTETYNEQFF.

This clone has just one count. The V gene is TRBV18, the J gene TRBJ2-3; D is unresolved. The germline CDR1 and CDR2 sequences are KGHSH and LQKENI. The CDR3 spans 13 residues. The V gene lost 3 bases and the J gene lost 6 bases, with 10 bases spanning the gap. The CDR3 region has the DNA TGTGCCAGCTCACCTACCGCCGGGGATACGCAGTATTTT. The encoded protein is CASSPTAGDTQYF.

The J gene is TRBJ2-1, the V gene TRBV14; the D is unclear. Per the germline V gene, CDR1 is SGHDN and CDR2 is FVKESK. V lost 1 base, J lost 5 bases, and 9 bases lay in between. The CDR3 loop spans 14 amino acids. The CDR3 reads CASSQVLSDNEQFF. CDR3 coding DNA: TGTGCCAGCAGCCAAGTCCTGTCGGACAATGAGCAGTTCTTC.

The CDR3 bases are TGTGCCAGTAGAAGCTGGGGACAGTCATCGATGAACACTGAAGCTTTCTTT. This codes for CASRSWGQSSMNTEAFF. The chain joins TRBV19 to TRBJ1-1; TRBD1 matches at 7 bases. The CDR3 has 17 residues. Trimming at V came to 6 bases and at J to 0 bases, leaving 13 bases not matched to a gene. The germline V gene has CDR1 LNHDA and CDR2 SQIVND (reference sequence).

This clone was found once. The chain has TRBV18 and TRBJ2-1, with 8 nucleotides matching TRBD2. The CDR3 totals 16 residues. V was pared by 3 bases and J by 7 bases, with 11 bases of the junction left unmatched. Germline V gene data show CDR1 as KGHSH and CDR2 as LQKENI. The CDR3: CASSPGTRGGSNEQFF. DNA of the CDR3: TGTGCCAGCTCACCCGGGACTAGAGGAGGTAGTAATGAGCAGTTCTTC.

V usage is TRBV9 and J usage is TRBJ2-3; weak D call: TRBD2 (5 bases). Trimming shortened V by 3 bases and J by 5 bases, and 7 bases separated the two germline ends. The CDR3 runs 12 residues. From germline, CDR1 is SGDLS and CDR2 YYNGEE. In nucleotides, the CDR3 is TGTGCCAGCAGCGCCCGGGGAGATACGCAGTATTTT. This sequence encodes CASSARGDTQYF.

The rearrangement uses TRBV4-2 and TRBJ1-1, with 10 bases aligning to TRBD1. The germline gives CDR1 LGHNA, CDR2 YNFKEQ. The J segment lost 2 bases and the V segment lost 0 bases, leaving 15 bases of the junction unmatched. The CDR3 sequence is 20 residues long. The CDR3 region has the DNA TGTGCCAGCAGCCAAGATCAGGCCGTCGGGACAGGGGCCCGAAACACTGAAGCTTTCTTT. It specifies CASSQDQAVGTGARNTEAFF.

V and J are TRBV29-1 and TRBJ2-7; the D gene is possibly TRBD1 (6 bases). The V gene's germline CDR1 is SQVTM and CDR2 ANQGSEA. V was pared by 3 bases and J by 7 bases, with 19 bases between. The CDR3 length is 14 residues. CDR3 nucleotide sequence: TGCAGCGTTGACCTGACAGGTTCTTCGGGTGAGCAGTACTTC. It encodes CSVDLTGSSGEQYF.

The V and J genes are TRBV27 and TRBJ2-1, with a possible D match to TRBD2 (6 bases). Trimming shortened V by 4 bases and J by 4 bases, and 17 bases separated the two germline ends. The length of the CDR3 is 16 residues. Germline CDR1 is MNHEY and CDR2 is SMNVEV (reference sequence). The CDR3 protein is CASSWGLPTGYNEQFF. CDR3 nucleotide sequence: TGTGCCAGCAGTTGGGGACTCCCGACGGGTTACAATGAGCAGTTCTTC.

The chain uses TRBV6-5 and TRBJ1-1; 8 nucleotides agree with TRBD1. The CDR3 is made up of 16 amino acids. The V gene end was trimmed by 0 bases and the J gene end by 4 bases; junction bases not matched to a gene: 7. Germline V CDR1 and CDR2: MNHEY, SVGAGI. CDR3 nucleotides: TGTGCCAGCAGTTACTCCGCAGGGGGCTTGGGCACTGAAGCTTTCTTT. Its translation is CASSYSAGGLGTEAFF.

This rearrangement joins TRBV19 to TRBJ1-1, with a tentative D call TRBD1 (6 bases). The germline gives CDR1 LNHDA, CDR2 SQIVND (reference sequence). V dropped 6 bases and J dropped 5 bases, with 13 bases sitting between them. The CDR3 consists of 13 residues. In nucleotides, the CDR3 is TGTGCCAGTAGGGGGCAGGGGAGAACTGAAGCTTTCTTT. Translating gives CASRGQGRTEAFF.

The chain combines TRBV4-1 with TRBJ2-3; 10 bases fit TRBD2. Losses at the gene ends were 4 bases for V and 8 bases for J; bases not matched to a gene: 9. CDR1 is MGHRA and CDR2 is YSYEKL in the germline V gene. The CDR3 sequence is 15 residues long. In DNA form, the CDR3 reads TGCGCCAGCAGCCCTCCTCTAGCGGGAGAAGGTACGCAGTATTTT. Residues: CASSPPLAGEGTQYF.

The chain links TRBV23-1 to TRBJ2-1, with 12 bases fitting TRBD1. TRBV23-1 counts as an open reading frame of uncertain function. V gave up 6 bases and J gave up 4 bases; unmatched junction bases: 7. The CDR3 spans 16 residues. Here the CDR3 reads CASRDPGQGAYNEQFF. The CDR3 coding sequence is TGCGCCAGCAGAGATCCGGGACAGGGGGCGTACAATGAGCAGTTCTTC.